Below, 27 T cell receptor beta chains from the same sample are listed, as sequenced in a study of human T cells and chemical hapten exposure. Via MiXCR, TCRdb re-called the RACE reads, giving one row per CDR3 protein. Of 120,000 to 150,000 distinct CDR3 sequences detected, 12% appear once; the ten largest clones hold 1.4%. Time point denoted: patch test 2, 6 weeks after DPC sensitization. Treatment reported: therapeutic diphenylcyclopropenone sensitization with weekly scalp DPC. The sequences come from whole blood, collected in connection with sensitization to the hapten diphenylcyclopropenone (DPC). Receptor source: a woman aged 45-65 years with alopecia areata. Some clones in this sample may be carry-over from other donors' samples.

This clonotype was seen at least ten times. The rearrangement links TRBV6-7 to TRBJ2-1; 8 bases map to TRBD1. TRBV6-7 is an ORF, and what it does is uncertain. Losses at the gene ends were 0 bases for V and 6 bases for J; bases not matched to a gene: 4. The CDR3 is made up of 15 amino acids. CDR3 coding DNA: TGTGCCAGCAGTTACTCGGGGACAGGCTGCAATGAGCAGTTCTTC. Protein: CASSYSGTGCNEQFF.

This clonotype was detected ten times or more. The chain is built from TRBV5-6 and TRBJ2-1, with 8 bases fitting TRBD2. V gave up 4 bases and J gave up 2 bases; unmatched junction bases: 11. The CDR3 has 17 residues. Germline CDR1 is SGHDT and CDR2 is YYEEEE. CDR3 coding DNA: TGTGCCAGCAGCGGAGGGACTAGTTTGGGTGCCTACAATGAGCAGTTCTTC. Amino acids: CASSGGTSLGAYNEQFF.

In this sample, this clonotype turned up a few times. V usage is TRBV29-1 and J usage is TRBJ1-1; no firm D call. Germline CDR1 and CDR2: SQVTM and ANQGSEA. This CDR3 region has 13 residues. Trimming took 7 bases from V and 1 from J, leaving 13 bases between them. The CDR3 sequence is CSASPSPNTEAFF. The DNA for the CDR3 is TGCAGCGCCAGCCCGTCCCCGAACACTGAAGCTTTCTTT.

This clonotype was counted a few times. The V call is TRBV29-1, the J call TRBJ2-2, with D uncertain. Deletions cut 4 bases from V and 4 bases from J, with 10 bases between. Germline V gene sequence: CDR1 SQVTM, CDR2 ANQGSEA. This CDR3 is 13 amino acids long. The CDR3 region is CSVALSVTGELFF. DNA for the CDR3: TGCAGCGTTGCTCTTTCGGTCACCGGGGAGCTGTTTTTT.

Ten or more counts support this clonotype. V usage is TRBV9 and J usage is TRBJ1-2; tentatively, D is TRBD1 (5 bases). V was clipped by 0 bases and J by 0 bases, with 15 bases between them. Germline assignment: CDR1 SGDLS and CDR2 YYNGEE. CDR3 length: 17 residues. In DNA, the CDR3 is TGTGCCAGCAGCGTAGGCGAGACAGCCATCTCTAACTATGGCTACACCTTC. Translation: CASSVGETAISNYGYTF. Variable domain in full (rest from reference TRBV9 and TRBJ1-2): DSGVTQTPKHLITATGQRVTLRCSPRSGDLSVYWYQQSLDQGLQFLIQYYNGEERAKGNILERFSAQQFPDLHSELNLSSLELGDSALYFCASSVGETAISNYGYTFGSGTRLTVV.

This clonotype was recorded a few times. The V gene is TRBV19, the J gene TRBJ2-1, with TRBD2 as a possible D gene (5 bases). Germline loops: CDR1 LNHDA, CDR2 SQIVND (reference sequence). Deletions cut 3 bases from V and 2 bases from J, with 14 bases between. CDR3 length: 16 residues. DNA of the CDR3: TGTGCCAGTAGTATGTCCCCTAGCCAAACCTACAATGAGCAGTTCTTC. This codes for CASSMSPSQTYNEQFF. The full variable domain, completed using reference TRBV19 and TRBJ2-1, is DGGITQSPKYLFRKEGQNVTLSCEQNLNHDAMYWYRQDPGQGLRLIYYSQIVNDFQKGDIAEGYSVSREKKESFPLTVTSAQKNPTAFYLCASSMSPSQTYNEQFFGPGTRLTVL.

Concerning this clonotype: One base away lies a much larger clone, so this may be a sequencing read error. The chain is built from TRBV27 and TRBJ2-2; D may be TRBD1 (6 bases). Germline values: CDR1 MNHEY, CDR2 SMNVEV (reference sequence). V was trimmed by 4 bases and J by 4 bases, leaving 10 bases between them. The CDR3 runs 14 residues. DNA for the CDR3: TGTGCCAGCAGTTGGCAGGGGAGCACCGGGGAGCTGTTTTTT. Encoded protein: CASSWQGSTGELFF.

This clonotype was seen more than once but under ten times. This chain uses TRBV12-3 or TRBV12-4 with TRBJ1-1; D gene uncertain. The CDR3 has 14 residues. The V gene lost 7 bases and the J gene lost 0 bases, with 12 bases spanning the gap. The chain's CDR3 is CASTLDTMNTEAFF. In DNA form, the CDR3 reads TGTGCCAGCACCCTCGATACAATGAACACTGAAGCTTTCTTT.

This clonotype was seen a few times. V usage is TRBV5-1 and J usage is TRBJ2-1, with TRBD2 matching over 11 bases. Germline lookup yields CDR1 SGHRS and CDR2 YFSETQ. The CDR3 is 16 residues long. V trimming: 0 bases; J trimming: 8 bases; junction bases outside the gene matches: 7. This chain's CDR3 is CASSLETSGNRDEQFF. In nucleotides, the CDR3 is TGCGCCAGCAGCTTGGAGACTAGCGGGAACCGAGATGAGCAGTTCTTC.

The J gene is TRBJ2-7, the V gene TRBV11-3; TRBD2 aligns across 15 bases. The J segment lost 5 bases and the V segment lost 2 bases, leaving 10 bases of the junction unmatched. The CDR3 length is 18 residues. Per germline, CDR1 SGHNT and CDR2 YENEEA. CDR3 region: CASSLQRGLAGGANEQYF. CDR3 bases: TGTGCCAGCAGCTTACAGAGGGGACTAGCGGGAGGAGCGAACGAGCAGTACTTC. The full variable domain, completed using reference TRBV11-3 and TRBJ2-7, is EAGVVQSPRYKIIEKKQPVAFWCNPISGHNTLYWYLQNLGQGPELLIRYENEEAVDDSQLPKDRFSAERLKGVDSTLKIQPAELGDSAVYLCASSLQRGLAGGANEQYFGPGTRLTVT.

This clonotype was seen ten or more times. The CDR3 region is CASSQSISGDSSYEQYF. CDR3 DNA sequence: TGTGCCAGCAGCCAATCAATTAGCGGGGACTCTTCCTACGAGCAGTACTTC. V is TRBV4-2 and J is TRBJ2-7, with TRBD2 identical over 8 bases. The CDR3 covers 17 residues. CDR1 LGHNA and CDR2 YNFKEQ come from the germline V gene. V shed 2 bases, J shed 1 base, and the junction held 10 bases outside the gene matches.

This clonotype was counted a few times. One end of the junction fails to match germline, which may point to a read error. The rearrangement links TRBV6-2 or TRBV6-3 to TRBJ1-1; D is unresolved. This CDR3 contains 14 residues. CDR1 is MNHEY, CDR2 SVGEGT, per germline. In nucleotides, the CDR3 is TGTGCCAGCATTTACAGCAGATTGGTCACTGAAGCTTTCTTT. This sequence encodes CASIYSRLVTEAFF.

The chain has TRBV18 and TRBJ2-7; 11 bases align to TRBD1. The CDR3 loop spans 15 amino acids. V trimming: 6 bases; J trimming: 4 bases; junction bases outside the gene matches: 8. Per the germline V gene, CDR1 is KGHSH and CDR2 is LQKENI. The CDR3 is CASSPPGTGGYEQYF. CDR3 bases: TGTGCCAGCTCTCCTCCCGGGACAGGGGGATACGAGCAGTACTTC.

The chain has TRBV27 and TRBJ2-3; D might be TRBD1 or TRBD2, each matching 5 bases. Trimming took 1 base from V and 3 from J, leaving 8 bases between them. The CDR3 has 14 residues. The germline V gene has CDR1 MNHEY and CDR2 SMNVEV (reference sequence). The CDR3 spells CASSLWGRTDTQYF. DNA of the CDR3: TGTGCCAGCAGTTTATGGGGACGGACAGATACGCAGTATTTT.

The CDR3 bases are TGTGCCAGCAGCCTGAGCAGGGCCGGGGAGCAGTACTTC. As protein: CASSLSRAGEQYF. The chain carries TRBV7-2 and TRBJ2-7; D may be TRBD1 (5 bases). The CDR3 runs 13 residues. The germline CDR1 and CDR2 sequences are SGHTA and FQGNSA. Trimming cost V 5 bases and J 7 bases, with 15 bases left between them. Variable domain in full (rest from reference TRBV7-2 and TRBJ2-7): GAGVSQSPSNKVTEKGKDVELRCDPISGHTALYWYRQSLGQGLEFLIYFQGNSAPDKSGLPSDRFSAERTGGSVSTLTIQRTQQEDSAVYLCASSLSRAGEQYFGPGTRLTVT.

The chain couples TRBV20-1 to TRBJ2-7; 7 bases are shared with TRBD1. CDR3 length: 13 amino acids. Trimming at V came to 1 base and at J to 3 bases, leaving 3 bases not matched to a gene. Germline CDR1 and CDR2: DFQATT and SNEGSKA (reference sequence). Here the CDR3 reads CSARVQGDYEQYF. CDR3 in DNA: TGCAGTGCTAGAGTCCAGGGGGACTACGAGCAGTACTTC.

This clonotype was counted a few times. This rearrangement joins TRBV5-1 to TRBJ2-1; 12 nucleotides match TRBD2. V gave up 7 bases and J gave up 6 bases; unmatched junction bases: 5. This CDR3 comprises 14 residues. Germline V gives CDR1 SGHRS, CDR2 YFSETQ. This CDR3 is CASWTSGVGNEQFF. CDR3 DNA sequence: TGCGCCAGCTGGACTAGCGGGGTGGGCAATGAGCAGTTCTTC.

The sample holds a few counts of this clonotype. The chain couples TRBV20-1 to TRBJ1-5, with 7 nucleotides matching TRBD1. The germline gives CDR1 DFQATT, CDR2 SNEGSKA (reference sequence). Unmatched junction bases numbered 7, after V lost 6 bases and J lost 11 bases. This CDR3 contains 11 residues. CDR3 in DNA: TGCAGTGCCAGACAGGGCCCGACCCAGCATTTT. Amino acids: CSARQGPTQHF.

Concerning this clonotype: The conserved phenylalanine or tryptophan is not found at the CDR3 terminus, so this likely reflects a read error. The CDR3: CSVGLRASTDTQYL. Written as DNA, the CDR3 is TGCAGCGTCGGGTTGAGGGCTAGCACAGATACGCAGTATTTA. The rearrangement links TRBV29-1 to TRBJ2-3, with a weak D call TRBD2 (5 bases). V shed 6 bases and J shed 0 bases, with 13 bases lying between them. CDR1 SQVTM and CDR2 ANQGSEA come from the germline V gene. CDR3 length: 14 amino acids.

The rearrangement links TRBV19 to TRBJ2-5, with no clear D. The germline gives CDR1 LNHDA, CDR2 SQIVND (reference sequence). The CDR3 extends over 11 amino acids. V lost 7 bases and J lost 1, with 4 bases in between. The CDR3 nucleotides read TGTGCCAGTACCCCCCAAGAGACCCAGTACTTC. As protein: CASTPQETQYF.

This clonotype was counted at least ten times. This chain connects TRBV5-1 to TRBJ2-1, with 8 nucleotides matching TRBD1. Germline CDR1 is SGHRS and CDR2 is YFSETQ. V shed 7 bases and J 10 bases; nucleotides not matched to a gene: 13. The length of the CDR3 is 14 residues. The CDR3 nucleotides read TGCGCCAGCTGCCGGACAGGGAATGGAAAGGAGCAGTTCTTC. It is translated as CASCRTGNGKEQFF.

At least ten counts were recorded for this clonotype. The rearrangement uses TRBV6-2 or TRBV6-3 and TRBJ1-2; TRBD1 aligns across 9 bases. The germline V gene has CDR1 MNHEY and CDR2 SVGEGT. The trim removed 5 bases at V and 3 bases at J, leaving 10 bases unmatched. The CDR3 covers 16 residues. The CDR3 spells CASSVSGTGYDYGYTF. For the CDR3, the DNA is TGTGCCAGCAGTGTCTCCGGGACAGGGTACGACTATGGCTACACCTTC.

This clonotype was counted a few times. This chain uses TRBV6-2 or TRBV6-3 with TRBJ2-7; tentative D call: TRBD1 (6 bases). Trimming cost V 0 bases and J 6 bases, with 12 bases left between them. The length of the CDR3 is 14 residues. Germline CDR1 MNHEY, CDR2 SVGEGT. For the CDR3, the DNA is TGTGCCAGCAGTTACTCGACAGGTTTGACCGAGCAGTACTTC. Its protein product is CASSYSTGLTEQYF.

This chain links TRBV10-3 with TRBJ2-1; a possible D gene is TRBD1 (6 bases). Between the trimmed V and J ends, which lost 0 bases and 2 bases, there was a span of 8 bases. The CDR3 runs to 15 residues. Germline assignment: CDR1 ENHRY and CDR2 SYGVKD. The CDR3 is CAISESGTPYNEQFF. In DNA, the CDR3 is TGTGCCATCAGTGAGTCCGGGACACCCTACAATGAGCAGTTCTTC.

This clonotype was recorded many times. The germline gene is not matched at one end of the junction; a read error may be the cause. This chain's CDR3 is CASSSHRGLGEKEVFF. Written as DNA, the CDR3 is TGTGCCAGCAGCTCCCATAGGGGATTGGGGGAAAAGGAAGTTTTCTTT. V gene TRBV7-8 combines with J gene TRBJ1-1, with a tentative D call TRBD1 (5 bases). The CDR3 loop spans 16 amino acids. CDR1 and CDR2 from the germline V gene are SGHVS and FQNEAQ. The full variable domain, completed using reference TRBV7-8 and TRBJ1-1, is GAGVSQSPRYKVAKRGQDVALRCDPISGHVSLFWYQQALGQGPEFLTYFQNEAQLDKSGLPSDRFFAERPEGSVSTLKIQRTQQEDSAVYLCASSSHRGLGEKEVFFGQGTRLTVV.

This clonotype was detected many times. The chain couples TRBV10-3 to TRBJ2-7, with unresolved D. This CDR3 spans 14 amino acids. CDR1 is ENHRY and CDR2 is SYGVKD in the germline V gene. Trimming took 0 bases from V and 5 from J, leaving 11 bases between them. CDR3 region: CAISESTPGHEQYF. The CDR3 nucleotides read TGTGCCATCAGTGAGTCGACCCCGGGCCACGAGCAGTACTTC.

This rearrangement joins TRBV7-2 to TRBJ2-5, with D perhaps being TRBD1 or TRBD2 (5 bases each). Looked up from germline, CDR1 is SGHTA and CDR2 is FQGNSA. The CDR3 is 14 amino acids. V was clipped by 1 base and J by 1 base, with 7 bases between them. The CDR3 DNA reads TGTGCCAGCAGCTTAGTGGGGACCCAAGAGACCCAGTACTTC. As protein: CASSLVGTQETQYF.